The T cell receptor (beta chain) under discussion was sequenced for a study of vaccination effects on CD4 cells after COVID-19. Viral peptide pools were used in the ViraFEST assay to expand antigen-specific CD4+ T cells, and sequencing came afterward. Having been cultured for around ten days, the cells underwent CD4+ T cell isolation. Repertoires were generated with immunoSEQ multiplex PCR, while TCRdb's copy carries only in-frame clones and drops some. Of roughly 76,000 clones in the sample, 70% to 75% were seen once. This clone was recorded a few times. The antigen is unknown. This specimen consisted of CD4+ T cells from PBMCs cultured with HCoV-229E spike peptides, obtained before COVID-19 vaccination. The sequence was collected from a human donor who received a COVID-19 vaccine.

Written as DNA, the CDR3 is TGCGCCAGCAGCCCAAAGGAGAGTATCCGTCAGTTCTTC. This gives the protein CASSPKESIRQFF. The chain is built from TRBV5-1 and TRBJ2-1, with D unresolved. The CDR3 totals 13 residues. V was trimmed by 4 bases and J by 13 bases, leaving 18 bases between them. CDR1 SGHRS and CDR2 YFSETQ come from the germline V gene. Drawing the rest from reference TRBV5-1 and TRBJ2-1, the complete variable domain is KAGVTQTPRYLIKTRGQQVTLSCSPISGHRSVSWYQQTPGQGLQFLFEYFSETQRNKGNFPGRFSGRQFSNSRSEMNVSTLELGDSALYLCASSPKESIRQFFGPGTRLTVL.